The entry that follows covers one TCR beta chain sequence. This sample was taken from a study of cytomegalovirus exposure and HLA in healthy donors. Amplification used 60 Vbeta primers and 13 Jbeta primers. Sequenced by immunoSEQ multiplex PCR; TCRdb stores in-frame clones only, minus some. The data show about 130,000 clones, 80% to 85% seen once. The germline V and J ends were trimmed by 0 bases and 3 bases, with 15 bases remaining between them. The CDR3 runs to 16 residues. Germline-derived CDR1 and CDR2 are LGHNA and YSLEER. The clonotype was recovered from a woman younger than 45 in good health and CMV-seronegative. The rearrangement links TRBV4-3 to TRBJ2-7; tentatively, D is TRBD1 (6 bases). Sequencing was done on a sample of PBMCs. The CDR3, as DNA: TGCGCCAGCAGCCAAGATTGGGGGACACAAATCTACGAGCAGTACTTC. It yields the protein CASSQDWGTQIYEQYF.